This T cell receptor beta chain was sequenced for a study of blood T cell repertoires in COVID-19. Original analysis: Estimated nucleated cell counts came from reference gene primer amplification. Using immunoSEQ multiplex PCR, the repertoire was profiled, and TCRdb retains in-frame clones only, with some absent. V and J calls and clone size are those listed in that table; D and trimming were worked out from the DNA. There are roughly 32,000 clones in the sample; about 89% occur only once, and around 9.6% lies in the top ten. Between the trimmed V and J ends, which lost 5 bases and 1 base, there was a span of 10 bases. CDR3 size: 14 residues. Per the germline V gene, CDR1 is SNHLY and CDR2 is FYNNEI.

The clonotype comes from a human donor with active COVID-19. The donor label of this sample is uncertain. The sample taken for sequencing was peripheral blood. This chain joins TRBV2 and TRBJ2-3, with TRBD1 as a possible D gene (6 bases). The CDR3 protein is CASSPGQRTDTQYF. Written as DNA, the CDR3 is TGTGCCAGCAGTCCTGGACAGCGCACAGATACGCAGTATTTT.